These 18 T cell receptor beta chains were all obtained from the same sample, sequenced in a study of human T cells and chemical hapten exposure. TCRdb redid the calling of the RACE reads with MiXCR, one entry per CDR3 protein. The table shows just over 350,000 distinct CDR3 sequences, with around 6% occurring only once. Documented time point: patch test 2, 6 weeks after DPC sensitization. Regarding treatment: therapeutic diphenylcyclopropenone sensitization with weekly scalp DPC. The input for sequencing was whole blood, taken in connection with sensitization to the hapten diphenylcyclopropenone (DPC). The source of these receptors is a woman aged 18-29 years with alopecia areata. Some clones in this sample may be carry-over from other donors' samples.

At least ten counts were recorded for this clonotype. This chain links TRBV10-1 with TRBJ1-1; TRBD1 matches 11 bases. The CDR3 sequence is 16 residues long. Germline V gene lookup returns CDR1 WNHNN and CDR2 SYGVQD (reference sequence). The junction had 8 bases not matched to a gene; V was cut back by 3 bases and J by 5 bases. CDR3 coding DNA: TGCGCCAGCAGTGACCGGGACAGGGGGGCGAGAACTGAAGCTTTCTTT. This sequence encodes CASSDRDRGARTEAFF.

This clonotype was observed a handful of times. This chain links TRBV7-9 with TRBJ1-2, with TRBD1 matching 7 bases. The CDR3 runs to 15 residues. Germline trimming cut 5 bases from V and 5 bases from J; bases unmatched to any gene: 11. Germline assignment: CDR1 SEHNR and CDR2 FQNEAQ (reference sequence). CDR3 coding DNA: TGTGCCAGCAGCCCCTCGGCCAGGGGGGAGTATGGCTACACCTTC. Translation: CASSPSARGEYGYTF.

V gene TRBV3-1 combines with J gene TRBJ2-1, with D unclear. Trimming removed 0 bases from V and 10 bases from J, with 10 bases in between. Germline V gene lookup returns CDR1 LGHDT and CDR2 YNNKEL (reference sequence). This CDR3 has 13 amino acids. This CDR3 reads CASSQEEYGEQFF. CDR3 DNA: TGTGCCAGCAGCCAAGAAGAATACGGGGAGCAGTTCTTC.

In its sample, this clonotype was seen a few times. V is TRBV6-2 or TRBV6-3 and J is TRBJ2-3, with 9 bases identical to TRBD2. The CDR3 contains 13 residues. The V and J ends lost 8 bases and 9 bases, in that order; junction bases with no gene match: 9. Germline V gene data show CDR1 as MNHEY and CDR2 as SVGEGT. The CDR3 region has the DNA TGTGCCAGCGGGACAAGCGGGGGGTGGACGCAGTATTTT. As protein: CASGTSGGWTQYF.

This clonotype was observed many times. The chain links TRBV7-2 to TRBJ2-3, with D hard to call. Germline CDR1 and CDR2: SGHTA and FQGNSA. V lost 2 bases to trimming and J lost 5 bases, with 8 bases between them. This CDR3 is built from 13 residues. CDR3 loop: CASSLYEIDTQYF. The DNA for the CDR3 is TGTGCCAGCAGCTTATACGAGATAGATACGCAGTATTTT.

For the CDR3, the DNA is TGTGCCAGCAGTGTCTGGGGCCCGACAAGCACAGATACGCAGTATTTT. As protein: CASSVWGPTSTDTQYF. The chain has TRBV28 and TRBJ2-3, with D possibly TRBD1 on 5 matching bases. Germline V gene sequence: CDR1 MDHEN, CDR2 SYDVKM. The CDR3 is 16 amino acids. Trimming cost V 5 bases and J 0 bases, with 15 bases left between them.

The chain recombines TRBV6-5 with TRBJ1-2; D is unresolved. Germline V CDR1 and CDR2: MNHEY, SVGAGI. Trimming took off 5 bases at V and 7 bases at J, with 5 bases between the two ends. The CDR3 sequence is 10 residues long. The CDR3 loop reads CASSPVGYTF. The CDR3 coding sequence is TGTGCCAGCAGTCCCGTTGGCTACACCTTC.

The J gene is TRBJ2-1, the V gene TRBV10-3, with D perhaps given as TRBD1 or TRBD2 (5 bases each). The CDR3 totals 14 residues. V was clipped by 3 bases and J by 3 bases, with 9 bases between them. The germline V gene has CDR1 ENHRY and CDR2 SYGVKD. CDR3 protein: CAISEGDHYNEQFF. Written as DNA, the CDR3 is TGTGCCATCAGTGAAGGGGACCACTACAATGAGCAGTTCTTC.

A note on this clonotype: Mismatch with germline at one junction end may stem from a read error. The chain employs TRBV5-1 and TRBJ2-3, with D possibly matching TRBD2 (6 bases). Germline CDR1 reads SGHRS; CDR2 reads YFSETQ. CDR3 length: 15 residues. CDR3 in amino acids: CASRFEDYRTDTQYF. The CDR3 coding sequence is TGCGCCAGCCGCTTTGAGGACTACCGCACAGATACGCAGTATTTT.

This sequence joins TRBV2 and TRBJ1-3; possible D gene TRBD1, 5 bases. The CDR3 totals 14 residues. The germline V gene has CDR1 SNHLY and CDR2 FYNNEI. Trimming stripped 5 bases from V and 6 bases from J, with 14 bases between. The CDR3: CASSRNGGENTIYF. The CDR3 nucleotides read TGTGCCAGCAGTCGCAACGGGGGGGAAAACACCATATATTTT. Full variable domain (rest looked up from reference TRBV2 and TRBJ1-3): EPEVTQTPSHQVTQMGQEVILRCVPISNHLYFYWYRQILGQKVEFLVSFYNNEISEKSEIFDDQFSVERPDGSNFTLKIRSTKLEDSAMYFCASSRNGGENTIYFGEGSWLTVV.

CDR3 in amino acids: CASTLGPPEEQYF. The CDR3, as DNA: TGTGCCAGCACCCTTGGGCCCCCCGAGGAGCAGTACTTC. This rearrangement joins TRBV28 to TRBJ2-7; D not certain. Germline loops: CDR1 MDHEN, CDR2 SYDVKM. The germline V and J ends were trimmed by 7 bases and 7 bases, with 17 bases remaining between them. The CDR3 has 13 residues. The full variable domain, rest sourced from reference TRBV28 and TRBJ2-7, is DVKVTQSSRYLVKRTGEKVFLECVQDMDHENMFWYRQDPGLGLRLIYFSYDVKMKEKGDIPEGYSVSREKKERFSLILESASTNQTSMYLCASTLGPPEEQYFGPGTRLTVT.

This clonotype showed up many times. The CDR3 DNA follows: TGTGCCAGCAGCCCGAGTGGAGGGGGCCCGCCCCAGCATTTT. Its protein product is CASSPSGGGPPQHF. The chain joins TRBV6-5 to TRBJ1-5; the match to TRBD1 covers 7 bases. Germline V gene data show CDR1 as MNHEY and CDR2 as SVGAGI. The CDR3 loop spans 14 amino acids. J lost 9 bases, V lost 6 bases, and 11 bases had no gene match.

Only a few counts were recorded for this clonotype. The chain has TRBV7-9 and TRBJ1-1, with D tentatively TRBD1 (6 bases). The germline CDR1 and CDR2 sequences are SEHNR and FQNEAQ (reference sequence). The CDR3 has 13 residues. The V end was cut by 5 bases, the J end by 7 bases, with 14 bases between. The CDR3 DNA sequence: TGTGCCAGCAGCGCTTGGGGGGCAGATGAAGCTTTCTTT. Residues: CASSAWGADEAFF.

The chain recombines TRBV29-1 with TRBJ2-7; D is possibly TRBD1 or TRBD2 (5 bases each). The CDR3 covers 13 residues. The germline CDR1 and CDR2 sequences are SQVTM and ANQGSEA. Trimming shortened V by 6 bases and J by 2 bases, and 14 bases separated the two germline ends. The CDR3 reads CSVPGTATYEQYF. CDR3 coding DNA: TGCAGCGTCCCGGGGACGGCCACCTACGAGCAGTACTTC.

This clonotype was observed a handful of times. The chain joins TRBV5-5 to TRBJ2-7, with 13 bases matching TRBD2. CDR1 SGHKS and CDR2 YYEKEE come from the germline V gene (reference sequence). Unmatched junction bases numbered 6, after V lost 3 bases and J lost 6 bases. The CDR3 covers 15 residues. This CDR3 is CASSSGLAGWGEQYF. CDR3 nucleotides: TGTGCCAGCAGCTCGGGACTAGCGGGGTGGGGCGAGCAGTACTTC.

This clonotype was counted between two and nine times. V gene TRBV7-2 combines with J gene TRBJ1-6; TRBD1 agrees at 7 bases. Germline CDR1 SGHTA, CDR2 FQGNSA. V lost 5 bases, J lost 8 bases, and 6 bases stayed unmatched. The CDR3 is made up of 14 amino acids. The CDR3 region has the DNA TGTGCCAGCAGCCCAGGGGGGAAATATTCACCCCTCCACTTT. Translated, it gives CASSPGGKYSPLHF. Combining the CDR3 with reference TRBV7-2 and TRBJ1-6 gives the whole variable domain GAGVSQSPSNKVTEKGKDVELRCDPISGHTALYWYRQSLGQGLEFLIYFQGNSAPDKSGLPSDRFSAERTGGSVSTLTIQRTQQEDSAVYLCASSPGGKYSPLHFGNGTRLTVT.

This clonotype has at least ten counts. V gene TRBV20-1 combines with J gene TRBJ1-6, with 9 bases lining up with TRBD1. The trim removed 3 bases at V and 8 bases at J, leaving 8 bases unmatched. The CDR3 is 15 amino acids. Germline V lookup: CDR1 DFQATT, CDR2 SNEGSKA (reference sequence). The CDR3 region has the DNA TGCAGTGCTAGGGCACAGGGGGCCATCGATTCACCCCTCCACTTT. Its translation is CSARAQGAIDSPLHF.

This clonotype was recorded only once. A single base separates this from a much larger clone, so it may be a read error. This rearrangement joins TRBV7-2 to TRBJ2-2; no clear D gene. From germline, CDR1 is SGHTA and CDR2 FQGNSA. The CDR3 totals 14 residues. Trimming left V 9 bases short and J 4 bases short, with 15 bases between. CDR3 region: CASQFRASTGELFF. The CDR3 nucleotides are TGTGCCAGTCAGTTCCGGGCCAGCACCGGGGAGCTGTTTTTT. The whole variable domain, remainder taken from reference TRBV7-2 and TRBJ2-2, is GAGVSQSPSNKVTEKGKDVELRCDPISGHTALYWYRQSLGQGLEFLIYFQGNSAPDKSGLPSDRFSAERTGGSVSTLTIQRTQQEDSAVYLCASQFRASTGELFFGEGSRLTVL.